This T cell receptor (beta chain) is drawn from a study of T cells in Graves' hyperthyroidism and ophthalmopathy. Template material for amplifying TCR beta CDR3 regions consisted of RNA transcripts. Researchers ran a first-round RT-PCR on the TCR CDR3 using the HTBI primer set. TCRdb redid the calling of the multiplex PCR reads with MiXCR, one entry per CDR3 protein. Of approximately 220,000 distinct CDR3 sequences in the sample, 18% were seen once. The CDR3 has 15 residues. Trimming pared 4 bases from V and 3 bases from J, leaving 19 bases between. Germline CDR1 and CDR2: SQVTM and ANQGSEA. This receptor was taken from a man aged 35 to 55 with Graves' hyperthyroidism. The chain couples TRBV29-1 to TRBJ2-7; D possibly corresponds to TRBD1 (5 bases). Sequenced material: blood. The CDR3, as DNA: TGCAGCGTTGGGGGATCACGGCAGGGAAACTACGAGCAGTACTTC. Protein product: CSVGGSRQGNYEQYF.